Listed below are T cell receptor beta chains from one sample, sequenced in a study of radiotherapy plus CTLA-4 blockade in lung cancer. The protocol was immunoSEQ multiplex PCR, while the TCRdb copy is restricted to in-frame clones and leaves out a portion. This table holds 78,000 or so clones, around 87% found once. The input for sequencing was peripheral blood, taken from a patient treated with radiotherapy plus ipilimumab. These receptors were taken from a human donor with non-small cell lung cancer who had stable disease on radiotherapy plus ipilimumab. CDR3s include the opening cysteine and the closing phenylalanine or tryptophan. D genes are given only for firm matches. Expanded clones are given a class, and other clones once, few, many or no size at all.

>-|TRBD2|TRBV6-5|TRBJ2-7
TGTGCCAGCAGTTACAAGTGGACTAGCGTCTACGAGCAGTACTTC
CASSYKWTSVYEQYF
>-|TRBD2|TRBV7-6|TRBJ2-2
TGTGCCAGCAGCGGACGGGACTACCCCCTGTCTCCGAACACCGGGGAGCTGTTTTTT
CASSGRDYPLSPNTGELFF
>-|TRBD2|TRBV7-9|TRBJ2-7
TGTGCCAGCAGCTTCCCACTCGAGGCACTAGCGGGGCGGACCTACGAGCAGTACTTC
CASSFPLEALAGRTYEQYF
>once|TRBD2|TRBV19|TRBJ2-1
TGTGCCAGTAGGATCGGACTAGCGGCCGGCAATGAGCAGTTCTTC
CASRIGLAAGNEQFF
>-|-|TRBV15|TRBJ1-1
TGTGCCACCAGCACAACTCAGGACACTGAAGCTTTCTTT
CATSTTQDTEAFF
>-|TRBD2|TRBV6-1|TRBJ2-7
TGTGCCAGCTGTGGCGGGTGGGGGGGGAGGTACGAGCAGTACTTC
CASCGGWGGRYEQYF
>once|-|TRBV7-2|TRBJ2-3
TGTGCCAGCAGCTTGATTTGGGGCGGGCCAGATACGCAGTATTTT
CASSLIWGGPDTQYF
>few|-|TRBV12-1|TRBJ2-6
TGTGCCCGTCGACTAGCGGGAAACGCTGGGGCCAACGTCCTGACTTTC
CARRLAGNAGANVLTF
>once|-|TRBV6-5|TRBJ2-3
TGTGCCAGCAGTTACTCAGATACGCAGTATTTT
CASSYSDTQYF
>-|TRBD2|TRBV25-1|TRBJ2-7
TGTGCCAGCAGTCCGCCGGCGGGGCGGGAGCTCGACGAGCAGTACTTC
CASSPPAGRELDEQYF
>-|-|TRBV28|TRBJ1-5
TGTGCCAGCTCGGGTGGACAGCCCCAGCATTTT
CASSGGQPQHF
>-|-|TRBV4-1|TRBJ1-1
TGCGCCAGCAGCCCAGTCTCCGGGACATCATTTGAAGCTTTCTTT
CASSPVSGTSFEAFF
>-|-|TRBV9|TRBJ1-5
TGTGCCAGCAGCGTAGACGCGGGGGCCAATCAGCCCCAGCATTTT
CASSVDAGANQPQHF
>-|-|TRBV7-3|TRBJ1-2
TGTGCCAGCAGCCCTACCTTAGGGGGGGACCATGGCTACACCTTC
CASSPTLGGDHGYTF
>-|TRBD2|TRBV30|TRBJ2-2
TGTGCCTGGAGGGGACTAGCGGGTGAAACCGGGGAGCTGTTTTTT
CAWRGLAGETGELFF
>-|-|TRBV6-5|TRBJ1-6
TGTGCCAGCAGTTACTCGACTTCACCCCTCCACTTT
CASSYSTSPLHF
>-|-|TRBV5-1|TRBJ2-5
TGCGCCAGCAGCTCAACAATGAGGGGTATGGGAGAGACCCAGTACTTC
CASSSTMRGMGETQYF
>-|-|TRBV7-2|TRBJ2-1
TGTGCCAGCAGCTCCTTCAATGAGCAGTTCTTC
CASSSFNEQFF
>-|TRBD1|TRBV28|TRBJ2-6
TGTGCCAGCAGCCCCAGGACAGGGGTTGGGGCCAACGTCCTGACTTTC
CASSPRTGVGANVLTF
>-|-|TRBV19|TRBJ1-2
TGTGCCAGTAGCAACCTATCCGGGTTGCGGGGCTATGGCTACACCTTC
CASSNLSGLRGYGYTF
>once|TRBD2|TRBV25-1|TRBJ2-1
TGTGCCAGCAGTGAATTGGGGACTACCGACAATGAGCAGTTCTTC
CASSELGTTDNEQFF
>-|-|TRBV6-5|TRBJ1-1
TGTGCCAGCAGTTACGGGTCTGACACTGAAGCTTTCTTT
CASSYGSDTEAFF
>-|-|TRBV7-3|TRBJ2-1
TGTGCCAGCAGCAAATGGGGGGCCAATGAGCAGTTCTTC
CASSKWGANEQFF
>-|-|TRBV5-1|TRBJ1-4
TGCGCCAGCAGCTTGCCCAGCCCAACTAATGAAAAACTGTTTTTT
CASSLPSPTNEKLFF
>-|TRBD1|TRBV9|TRBJ1-1
TGTGCCAGCAGCCCCCGGGAGGGGGCGGGGACTGAAGCTTTCTTT
CASSPREGAGTEAFF
>-|-|TRBV5-1|TRBJ2-1
TGCGCCAGCAGCTTGGGGCAGGATTACAATGAGCAGTTCTTC
CASSLGQDYNEQFF
>-|-|TRBV18|TRBJ1-1
TGTGCCAGCTCACCACCGGTACAGCTCAACACTGAAGCTTTCTTT
CASSPPVQLNTEAFF
>-|-|TRBV7-8|TRBJ2-7
TGTGCCAGCAGCTTAGTTGGGGGGACGGCCTACGAGCAGTACTTC
CASSLVGGTAYEQYF
>-|TRBD1|TRBV19|TRBJ1-2
TGTGCCAGTAGTACCGACAGGGCATGGGGCCCGGACACCTTC
CASSTDRAWGPDTF
>-|-|TRBV25-1|TRBJ2-2
TGTGCCAGCAGCCTGGCGGGGTTCGCGAACACCGGGGAGCTGTTTTTT
CASSLAGFANTGELFF
>-|-|TRBV6-5|TRBJ1-6
TGTGCCAGCAGTCCAGAGACTAATTCACCCCTCCACTTT
CASSPETNSPLHF
>once|TRBD1|TRBV11-1|TRBJ1-6
TGTGCCAGCAGCTTACGGCAGGGGGGCTCACCCCTCCACTTT
CASSLRQGGSPLHF
>-|-|TRBV19|TRBJ2-5
TGTGCCAGTAGTATAGCGACGGGGGCGGGGGTTGGTACCCAGTACTTC
CASSIATGAGVGTQYF
>-|-|TRBV28|TRBJ1-2
TGTGCCAGCAGTGCCCCGGGGGGGGGAAGAGGCTACACCTTC
CASSAPGGGRGYTF
>-|-|TRBV27|TRBJ2-2
TGTGCCAGCAGTCCCCGAAGCGGGAACACCGGGGAGCTGTTTTTT
CASSPRSGNTGELFF
>-|-|TRBV9|TRBJ1-4
TGTGCCAGCAGCGTTACCGATGGACCAGGCGAAAAACTGTTTTTT
CASSVTDGPGEKLFF
>-|TRBD2|TRBV29-1|TRBJ2-7
TGCAGCGCTGGCCCGGGGGGGGGCTCCTACGAGCAGTACTTC
CSAGPGGGSYEQYF
>-|TRBD2|TRBV7-8|TRBJ2-7
TGTGCCAGCAGCTTAGGGGCGACTAGCGGGATCCCCTACGAGCAGTACTTC
CASSLGATSGIPYEQYF
>-|TRBD1|TRBV5-1|TRBJ2-7
TGCGCCAGCAGTCGGACAGGGGGCGAAGGCGAGCAGTACTTC
CASSRTGGEGEQYF
>-|-|TRBV10-3|TRBJ2-1
TGTGCCATCAGTGATGGTTCGAGGGGGAGTGACAATGAGCAGTTCTTC
CAISDGSRGSDNEQFF